This entry describes one T cell receptor beta chain. The entry originates in a study of blood T cell repertoires in COVID-19. Overall study: Acute and convalescent COVID-19 samples came from the United States, Italy and Spain.

CDR1 and CDR2 from the germline V gene are MNHEY and SVGAGI. This CDR3 region has 13 residues. The V segment lost 6 bases and the J segment 5 bases; nucleotides outside the gene matches: 7. In the original analysis: Cell counts per sample came from amplifying reference gene primers. Assay: immunoSEQ multiplex PCR; the TCRdb copy retains only in-frame clones and omits some. That table furnishes V, J and clone size, whereas the DNA furnished D and trimming. This table has 150,000 to 200,000 clones, 90% appearing once. Specimen: peripheral blood. The gene calls are TRBV6-5 and TRBJ2-7; 7 bases are shared with TRBD1. This TCR was sampled from a man between 60 and 75 years old with active or convalescent COVID-19. DNA of the CDR3: TGTGCCAGCAGACAGGGGCTGAGGGACGAGCAGTACTTC. Its translation is CASRQGLRDEQYF.